This T cell receptor (beta chain) originates from a study of blood T cell repertoires in COVID-19. Study information: COVID-19 samples collected from the United States, Italy and Spain covered acute and convalescent phases. T cells, B-cell-depleted T cells, or PBMCs supplied cDNA or gDNA.

Under the authors' procedure: Amplification with reference gene primers provided the estimates of nucleated cell counts. Produced via immunoSEQ multiplex PCR; TCRdb's table is partial and in-frame only. The V and J calls and clone size were taken over from that table, and D and trimming were inferred from the DNA. The data hold around 60,000 clones, with about 82% observed a single time. V dropped 0 bases and J dropped 2; count of bases not matched to a gene: 10. Germline V lookup: CDR1 SGHRS, CDR2 YFSETQ. The CDR3 extends over 17 amino acids. The sequence was collected from a man in his sixties or seventies with acute or convalescent COVID-19. The specimen was peripheral blood. The chain employs TRBV5-1 and TRBJ1-1; TRBD1 aligns across 7 bases. CDR3 DNA: TGCGCCAGCAGCTTGGCCATTGGACAGGCCCTCAACACTGAAGCTTTCTTT. Its translation is CASSLAIGQALNTEAFF.